This is a list of T cell receptor beta chains from one sample in a study of CD8 T cells in ankylosing spondylitis. TCRdb itself ran the 5' RACE reads through MiXCR, one entry per CDR3 protein. There are fewer than 500,000 distinct CDR3 sequences in the sample; around 26% occur only once, and under 0.9% lies in the top ten. Source material: blood, either unsorted or a sorted T cell fraction (not recorded which). The receptor set was obtained from a male donor with ankylosing spondylitis. CDR3s include the opening cysteine and the closing phenylalanine or tryptophan. A row's size may be missing; if present it is once, few, many or a size class.

CDR3 length	clone size	V gene	J gene	CDR3 protein
12	NA	TRBV11-2	TRBJ1-1	CASHPGGREAFF
16	NA	TRBV7-6	TRBJ2-1	CASSFSGLAINNEQFF
12	NA	TRBV20-1	TRBJ1-2	CSARLGGSGYTF
15	NA	TRBV20-1	TRBJ1-1	CSARAWTGTSTEAFF
15	NA	TRBV7-2	TRBJ2-3	CASSRSGSRADTQYF
13	NA	TRBV25-1	TRBJ2-7	CASTRDGPYEQYF
15	many	TRBV7-7	TRBJ2-1	CASSSGTGSYNEQFF
13	few	TRBV30	TRBJ2-3	CAWSVVSTDTQYF
18	few	TRBV11-1	TRBJ2-4	CASSIWLAGGLAKNIQYF
13	few	TRBV4-2	TRBJ1-1	CASSPAGKTEAFF
16	NA	TRBV7-2	TRBJ2-2	CASSPYRGARPGELFF
15	NA	TRBV12-3/TRBV12-4	TRBJ2-3	CASSLRGQGTDTQYF
14	NA	TRBV5-1	TRBJ1-1	CASSAGRGLTEAFF
14	many	TRBV14	TRBJ2-1	CASNPSSVSNEQFF
12	NA	TRBV5-1	TRBJ2-2	CASSLANGELFF
14	once	TRBV30	TRBJ1-3	CAWSTGTARNTIYF
17	few	TRBV20-1	TRBJ2-3	CSARDRPRGFGTDTQYF
15	NA	TRBV7-9	TRBJ1-2	CASSFGGAQNYGYTF
17	few	TRBV5-1	TRBJ2-5	CASSLVPGQGIQETQYF
14	NA	TRBV6-1	TRBJ2-1	CASGQRNNYNEQFF
15	few	TRBV5-1	TRBJ2-3	CASTPGGGITDTQYF
13	NA	TRBV25-1	TRBJ2-7	CASSKQGSYEQYF
15	NA	TRBV3-1	TRBJ2-2	CASSQDPVYTGELFF
13	once	TRBV19	TRBJ2-7	CASSIQGSYEQYF
15	few	TRBV20-1	TRBJ2-1	CSATRTSPLNHEQFF
13	few	TRBV5-1	TRBJ1-2	CASGHPGGYGYTF
13	NA	TRBV5-1	TRBJ2-1	CASSSRSYNEQFF
15	NA	TRBV29-1	TRBJ2-5	CSVAVSGGTQETQYF
17	few	TRBV19	TRBJ2-1	CASSGGGTGLGYNEQFF
12	NA	TRBV20-1	TRBJ2-1	CSARVKGNEQFF
13	NA	TRBV2	TRBJ2-1	CASSERPLGEQFF
16	few	TRBV10-2	TRBJ2-3	CASRNTLAGGPDTQYF
14	NA	TRBV15	TRBJ2-1	CATSRVRGPIEQFF
15	NA	TRBV4-1	TRBJ1-5	CASRPLSQGDQPQHF
14	few	TRBV2	TRBJ2-7	CASSVRGSSGEQYF
13	few	TRBV20-1	TRBJ2-4	CSAETGEEDIQYF
13	few	TRBV2	TRBJ1-5	CASSWTELVAQHF
11	NA	TRBV24-1	TRBJ2-2	CATSDYGELFF
14	NA	TRBV20-1	TRBJ2-3	CSAPTSGRDHTQYF
14	NA	TRBV16	TRBJ2-6	CASSPGYGANVLTF